This T cell receptor beta chain was sequenced in a study of PD-1 blockade in classical Hodgkin lymphoma (TCRdb year 2020). Context from the whole study: Nivolumab dosing was 3 mg/kg intravenously every 2 weeks, continuing until either disease progression or unacceptable toxicity. A peripheral blood immune signature of response to PD-1 blockade in classical Hodgkin lymphoma was defined using TCR beta sequencing and CyTOF.

The CDR3 has 12 amino acids, counting the end cysteine and phenylalanine. Only the CDR3 DNA is retained, 36 bases long and in frame from the first base. V is cut by 4 bases and J by 5 bases, and the space between the germline ends is 9 bases. From the germline V gene (reference sequence), CDR1 is SGHNT and CDR2 is YYREEE. Concerning this clone: The specificity of this receptor is unknown. Base qualities are not at hand, and no much larger clone is one base apart.

Genomic DNA was isolated using the Qiagen DNeasy kit from unsorted PBMCs as well as from negatively selected CD4+ and CD8+ fractions. Using primers that anneal to V and J segments, immunoSEQ multiplex PCR amplified the TCR beta CDR3 regions. A synthetic immune receptor repertoire was used to minimize amplification bias, and any residual bias was removed computationally once sequencing was done. The original pipeline was this. Custom Python scripts were used to quantify repertoire diversity as the Shannon entropy index. Unsorted, CD4+ and CD8+ repertoires were examined separately, except in combined analyses, for which CD4+ and CD8+ sequences were merged in silico. Clonal expansion was defined as at least a 2-fold frequency increase after treatment relative to C1D1, with a pseudocount of 0.5 for undetected baseline clones. Singleton clones were defined as clones with 0 or 1 copy at C1D1, and non-singleton clones were defined as clones with 2 or more copies. Clones expanded in unsorted samples were assigned a CD4+, CD8+ or unknown annotation through matching of protein sequences in sorted samples from the same patient. Wilcoxon tests were applied to paired samples to test diversity changes from C1D1 to C4D1. Entries here come from immuneACCESS through TCRdb and include only in-frame sequences with V and J called. Some clones fail to appear in such tables; in the studies checked, an unresolved V gene covers under half of the shortfall, and the cause of the remainder is unknown. The D gene and trimming were derived from the DNA, and the V and J assignments and clone size from that table. The sample records about 110,000 clones, roughly nine tenths of which are singletons. Nearly 20% of the sample rests with the top ten.

The sample's time point label is to be understood as: cycle 2 day 1 (C2D1) of nivolumab. Every trial patient had relapsed after autologous stem cell transplantation, and cohorts A, B and C differed in prior brentuximab vedotin exposure. A total of more than 55 patients with relapsed/refractory classical Hodgkin lymphoma made up the trial cohort, and each patient's best overall response was complete response, partial response or progressive disease. Trial patients were treated with single-agent nivolumab in the multi-cohort phase II CheckMate 205 trial. An independent review committee assessed best overall response by applying the 2007 International Working Group response criteria. Trial PBMCs were collected just before the start of nivolumab (C1D1) and during therapy at cycle 2 day 1 and cycle 4 day 1. Peripheral blood was collected in 8 mL Vacutainer Cell Preparation Tubes, from which PBMCs were isolated by centrifugation and then cryopreserved.

Here is what the overall study found, with its caveats: Trial patients achieving complete response had baseline diversity similar to newly diagnosed patients, whereas partial responders and progressors had significantly lower diversity. Diversity was lower in patients who began nivolumab less than 1 year after ASCT, so these patients were left out of later analyses to avoid confounding by immune reconstitution. By C4D1, a significant rise was seen in CD4+ TCR diversity but not in CD8+ TCR diversity (p=0.0027 vs p=0.16), and the rise was most apparent among complete responders (p=0.02). Baseline TCR diversity was reported as lower in newly diagnosed patients than in healthy donors, and lower still in relapsed/refractory patients. The study was limited to a single clinical trial cohort, and causes of repertoire differences, possibly disease activity or prior therapy, remained undefined.

This TCR was recovered from a human donor with classical Hodgkin lymphoma. The source was peripheral blood mononuclear cells (PBMCs), collected before the second cycle of nivolumab. The sequence joins TRBV5-4 to TRBJ1-1; the D gene is possibly TRBD1, with 6 bases matching. The bases read TGTGCCAGCAGCCCAGGGGCGACTGAAGCTTTCTTT. Translation gives CASSPGATEAFF.